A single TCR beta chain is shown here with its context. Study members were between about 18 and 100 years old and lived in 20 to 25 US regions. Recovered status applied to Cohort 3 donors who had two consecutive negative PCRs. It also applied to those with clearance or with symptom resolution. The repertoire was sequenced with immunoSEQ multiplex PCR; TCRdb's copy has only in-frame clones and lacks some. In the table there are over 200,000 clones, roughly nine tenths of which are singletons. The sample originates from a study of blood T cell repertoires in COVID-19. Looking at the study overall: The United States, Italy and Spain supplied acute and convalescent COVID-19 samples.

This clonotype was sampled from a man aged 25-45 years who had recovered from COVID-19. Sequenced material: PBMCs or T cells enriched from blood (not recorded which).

The DNA for the CDR3 is TGTGCCAGCAGCTTCCAGGGGGAGCATACGCAGTATTTT. This codes for CASSFQGEHTQYF. The chain carries TRBV5-4 and TRBJ2-3, with 7 bases fitting TRBD1. The germline CDR1 and CDR2 sequences are SGHNT and YYREEE (reference sequence). This CDR3 contains 13 residues. V gave up 2 bases and J gave up 7 bases; unmatched junction bases: 4. The full variable domain, completed using reference TRBV5-4 and TRBJ2-3, is ETGVTQSPTHLIKTRGQQVTLRCSSQSGHNTVSWYQQALGQGPQFIFQYYREEENGRGNFPPRFSGLQFPNYSSELNVNALELDDSALYLCASSFQGEHTQYFGPGTRLTVL.